This T cell receptor beta chain was captured in a study of shared clonotypes between healthy human individuals. Study context: For every donor, three CD4 naive, three CD4 memory, two CD8 naive and one CD8 memory plates were used. Study-wide results and caveats: Exclusively blood specimens were collected; tissue repertoires likely differ.

Each of the donors was a healthy adult who was HIV-negative and had not had a recent acute infection or vaccination. Sorted-subset replicate PCR reactions were performed with approximately 200 ng DNA, corresponding to roughly 30,000 T cell genomes. The table came from immunoSEQ multiplex PCR; TCRdb's copy has only in-frame clones and leaves some out. The profile shows approximately 2.5 million clones, around 90% of them singletons. Germline CDR1 GTSNPN, CDR2 SVGIG (reference sequence). This CDR3 has 14 residues. The V and J ends lost 7 bases and 4 bases, in that order; junction bases with no gene match: 9. Comment on this clone: Its antigen is unknown.

The chain joins TRBV30 to TRBJ1-5, with TRBD1 identical over 8 bases. This receptor was obtained from a man younger than 35 in good health. The sequenced sample was naive CD4+ T cells sorted from blood. The sample's subset: CD45RA+ positively selected. The CDR3, as DNA: TGTGCCTTGGCGACAGGGGCCGCTAATCAGCCCCAGCATTTT. Translation gives CALATGAANQPQHF. The variable domain in full, completed from reference TRBV30 and TRBJ1-5, reads SQTIHQWPATLVQPVGSPLSLECTVEGTSNPNLYWYRQAAGRGLQLLFYSVGIGQISSEVPQNLSASRPQDRQFILSSKKLLLSDSGFYLCALATGAANQPQHFGDGTRLSIL.